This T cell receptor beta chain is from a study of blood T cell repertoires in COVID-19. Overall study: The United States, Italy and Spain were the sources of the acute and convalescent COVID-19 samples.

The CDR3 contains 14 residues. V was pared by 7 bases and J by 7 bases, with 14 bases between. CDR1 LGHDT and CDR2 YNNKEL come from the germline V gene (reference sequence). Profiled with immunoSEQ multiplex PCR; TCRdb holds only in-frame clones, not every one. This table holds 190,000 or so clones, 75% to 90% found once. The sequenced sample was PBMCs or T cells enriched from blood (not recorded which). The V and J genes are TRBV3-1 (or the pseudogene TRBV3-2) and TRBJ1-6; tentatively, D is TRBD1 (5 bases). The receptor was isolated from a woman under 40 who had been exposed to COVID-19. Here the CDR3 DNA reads TGTGCCAGCAACCAGGGACTCCTCAATTCACCCCTCCACTTT. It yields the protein CASNQGLLNSPLHF.